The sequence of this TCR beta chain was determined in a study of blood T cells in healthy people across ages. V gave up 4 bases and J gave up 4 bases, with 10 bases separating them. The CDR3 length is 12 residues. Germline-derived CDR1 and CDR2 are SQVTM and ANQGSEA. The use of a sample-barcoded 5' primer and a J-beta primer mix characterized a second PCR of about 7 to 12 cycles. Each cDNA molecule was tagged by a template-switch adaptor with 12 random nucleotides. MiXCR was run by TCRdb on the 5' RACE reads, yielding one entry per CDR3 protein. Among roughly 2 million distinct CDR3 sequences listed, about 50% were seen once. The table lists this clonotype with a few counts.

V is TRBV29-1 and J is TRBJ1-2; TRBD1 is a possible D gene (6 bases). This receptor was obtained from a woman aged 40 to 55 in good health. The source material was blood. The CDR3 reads CSVGQALYGYTF. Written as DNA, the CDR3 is TGCAGCGTTGGACAGGCTCTCTATGGCTACACCTTC.